The entry that follows covers one T cell receptor (beta chain) sequence. Antigen: not known. Semi-nested PCR with Nested Universal Primer A followed constant-region reverse priming of full-length variable regions. Using its own MiXCR run on the 5' RACE reads, TCRdb lists one record per CDR3 protein. The data show about 10,000 distinct CDR3 sequences, under 50% seen once. Study conclusions and caveats: Tumor memory CD4+ T cell TCR gene usage clustered with blood and lymph node memory CD4+ cells and lymph node naive CD4+ cells. Tumor-infiltrating Treg TCR alpha and beta sequences overlapped most with tumor naive CD4+ T cells, then blood naive. Whole repertoires were not studied in the larger cohort, only one V-J beta rearrangement.

The sorted Tregs were CD4+CD25+CD127-/low cells. This clonotype was obtained from a female donor with breast cancer. The sample was Tregs sorted from a lymph node.

The CDR3 region is CSASPTEIYGYTF. In DNA form, the CDR3 reads TGCAGTGCTAGCCCCACGGAGATTTATGGCTACACCTTC. The V gene is TRBV20-1, the J gene TRBJ1-2; D gene ambiguous. V was pared by 3 bases and J by 5 bases, with 13 bases between. CDR1 is DFQATT, CDR2 SNEGSKA, per germline (reference sequence). The CDR3 contains 13 residues.